This TCR beta chain was recorded in a study of somatic mutations in cytotoxic T cells in rheumatoid arthritis. Across the whole study: Selected T-cell populations stained with V beta antibodies were isolated by flow sorting to nearly 100% purity; these included V beta1+ cells subjected to TCRB sequencing. Findings of the study overall: An age-related increase in CD8+ clonality was seen in rheumatoid arthritis patients but not in healthy controls. Within 8 of 65 patients, the single biggest CD8+ clone made up more than 20% of CD8+ cells.

Looked up from germline, CDR1 is SSHAT and CDR2 is FNYEAQ (reference sequence). The CDR3 is 14 amino acids. As for this clone: The antigen is not known. One end of the junction does not line up with germline, which may come from a read error.

The table came from immunoSEQ multiplex PCR; TCRdb's copy has only in-frame clones and leaves some out. The top ten hold under 65% of the sample, which has approximately 2,500 clones, around 80% seen once. The sample consisted of CD8+ T cells sorted from blood. The receptor was derived from a man aged 55 to 69 with rheumatoid arthritis. The chain employs TRBV7-7 and TRBJ2-5; D possibly corresponds to TRBD1 (6 bases). The CDR3: CASSPQGRQETQYF. Here the CDR3 DNA reads TGTGCTAGCAGCCCCCAGGGGAGACAAGAGACCCAGTACTTC.